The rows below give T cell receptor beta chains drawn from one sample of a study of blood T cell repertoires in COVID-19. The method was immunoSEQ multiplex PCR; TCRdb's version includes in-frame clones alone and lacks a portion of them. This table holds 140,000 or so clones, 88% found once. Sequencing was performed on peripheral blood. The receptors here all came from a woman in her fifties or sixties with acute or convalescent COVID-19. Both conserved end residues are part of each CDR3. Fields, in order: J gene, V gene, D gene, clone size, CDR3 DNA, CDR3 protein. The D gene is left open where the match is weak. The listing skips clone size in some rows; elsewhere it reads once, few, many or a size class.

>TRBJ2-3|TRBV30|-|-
TGTGCCTGGAGCTCCAGCGGAGATACGCAGTATTTT
CAWSSSGDTQYF
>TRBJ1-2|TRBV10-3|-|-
TGTGCCGCGTCCTCGACAGGCTATGGCTACACCTTC
CAASSTGYGYTF
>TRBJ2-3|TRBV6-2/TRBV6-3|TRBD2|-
TGTGCCAGCAGTTTGCGGGAGGGCGTTGCAGATACGCAGTATTTT
CASSLREGVADTQYF
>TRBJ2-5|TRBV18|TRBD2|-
TGTGCCAGCTCACCTCGGGGGGGGTACCAAGAGACCCAGTACTTC
CASSPRGGYQETQYF
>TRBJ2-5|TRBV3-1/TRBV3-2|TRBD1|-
TGTGCCAGCAGCCAACAACCGGGACAGGGCGTTGTAGAGACCCAGTACTTC
CASSQQPGQGVVETQYF
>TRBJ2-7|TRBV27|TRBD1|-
TGTGCCAGCAGTCCGGGGACAGGGGGCAGGGAGCAGTACTTC
CASSPGTGGREQYF
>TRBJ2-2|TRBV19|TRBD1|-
TGTGCCAGTAGTCCCCTTGGACAGGTCAATACCGGGGAGCTGTTTTTT
CASSPLGQVNTGELFF
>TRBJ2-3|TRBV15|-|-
TGTGCCACCAGCAGCGGGATTAGCACAGATACGCAGTATTTT
CATSSGISTDTQYF
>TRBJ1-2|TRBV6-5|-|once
TGTGCCAGCAGTTACTCGTACTTGCCCTATGGCTACACCTTC
CASSYSYLPYGYTF
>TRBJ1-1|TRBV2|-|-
TGTGCCAGCAGTGAATTGGGGGGAAGCACTGAAGCTTTCTTT
CASSELGGSTEAFF
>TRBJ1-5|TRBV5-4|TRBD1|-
TGTGCCAGCAGCTTGGACAGGGGGGGCAATCAGCCCCAGCATTTT
CASSLDRGGNQPQHF
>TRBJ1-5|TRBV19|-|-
TGTGCCAGCCAGCACCGGGAGCTAAATCAGCCCCAGCATTTT
CASQHRELNQPQHF
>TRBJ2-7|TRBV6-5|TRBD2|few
TGTGCCAGCAGTATCGGACTAGCGGGAAACGAGCAGTACTTC
CASSIGLAGNEQYF
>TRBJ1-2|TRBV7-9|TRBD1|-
TGTGCCAGCAGCTCCGGACAGGGCCTCCATAACTATGGCTACACCTTC
CASSSGQGLHNYGYTF
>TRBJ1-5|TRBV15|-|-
TGTGCCACCAGCATACAGAGCAATCAGCCCCAGCATTTT
CATSIQSNQPQHF
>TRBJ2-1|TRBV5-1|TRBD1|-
TGCGCCAGCAGCGCACAAACAGGGGGGATCTACAATGAGCAGTTCTTC
CASSAQTGGIYNEQFF
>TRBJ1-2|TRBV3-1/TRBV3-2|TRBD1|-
TGTGCCAGCAGCCAAGGGTTGGGACAGGGTTCCAACTATGGCTACACCTTC
CASSQGLGQGSNYGYTF
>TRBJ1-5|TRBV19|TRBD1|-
TGTGCCAGTAGCCGGAACCCCGGACAGGGCCTTAATCAGCCCCAGCATTTT
CASSRNPGQGLNQPQHF
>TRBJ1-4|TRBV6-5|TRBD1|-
TGTGCCAGCAGTACACCGGGACAGGTTCATGAAAAACTGTTTTTT
CASSTPGQVHEKLFF
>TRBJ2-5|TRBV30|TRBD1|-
TGTGCCCGGCAGACAGGGATCATTGGGACCCAGTACTTC
CARQTGIIGTQYF
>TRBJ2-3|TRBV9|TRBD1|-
TGTGCCAGCAGCGCGGGACAGGGACGTGCAGATACGCAGTATTTT
CASSAGQGRADTQYF
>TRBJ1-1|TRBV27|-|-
TGTGCCAGCAGTTTCGAGGGGGTTCGCACTGAAGCTTTCTTT
CASSFEGVRTEAFF
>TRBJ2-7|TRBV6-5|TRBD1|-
TGTGCCAGCAGTTACAGGCAGGGGGCGGGCGAGCAGTACTTC
CASSYRQGAGEQYF
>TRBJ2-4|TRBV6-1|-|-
TGTGCCAGCAGTGAGCTAGCCCATATTCTTCAGTACTTC
CASSELAHILQYF
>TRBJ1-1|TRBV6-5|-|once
TGTGCCAGCAGTTACTCGGGGGCCAGCACTGAAGCTTTCTTT
CASSYSGASTEAFF
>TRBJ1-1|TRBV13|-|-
TGTGCCAGCAGCGGACTGTCCACGGGTCTCAAAATCTTCAGGACTGAAGCTTTCTTT
CASSGLSTGLKIFRTEAFF
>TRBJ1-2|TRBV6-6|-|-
TGTGCCAGCAGTAGAGAGTATGGCTACACCTTC
CASSREYGYTF
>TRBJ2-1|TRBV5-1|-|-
TGCGCCAGCAGCTTGGGGGGGCAAAACAATGAGCAGTTCTTC
CASSLGGQNNEQFF
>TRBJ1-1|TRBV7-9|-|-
TGTGCCAGCAGCCCCCGGGGGGGGACCGACACTGAAGCTTTCTTT
CASSPRGGTDTEAFF
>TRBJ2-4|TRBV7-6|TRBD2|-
TGTGCCAGCAGCTTAACGGTCAGCGGGGGCAAAAACATTCAGTACTTC
CASSLTVSGGKNIQYF
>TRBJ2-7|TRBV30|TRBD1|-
TGTGCCTTACAGGGGGACTCCTACGAGCAGTACTTC
CALQGDSYEQYF
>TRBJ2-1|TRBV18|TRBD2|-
TGTGCCAGCTCAAAGGGACTAGCGGCAAATGAGCAGTTCTTC
CASSKGLAANEQFF
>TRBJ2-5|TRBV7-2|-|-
TGTGCCAGCAGCGACTGGGAGACCCAGTACTTC
CASSDWETQYF
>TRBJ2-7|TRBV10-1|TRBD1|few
TGCGCCAGCAGGACGGGACAGGGGAGCGACGAGCAGTACTTC
CASRTGQGSDEQYF